This entry concerns a single T cell receptor (beta chain). The antigen is undetermined. These data are taken from a study of cytomegalovirus exposure and HLA in healthy donors. Each donor was nominally healthy when sampled (though unrecorded immune exposures were likely). V lost 6 bases, J lost 10 bases, and 19 bases lay in between. This CDR3 region has 14 residues. CDR1 MNHEY and CDR2 SVGAGI come from the germline V gene. Study-wide findings and caveats: Earlier findings revealed that most TCR beta V segments proved productive either about 90% or about 30% of the time.

The study ran its PCR with 60 Vbeta and 13 Jbeta primers. Some clones are missing from TCRdb's copy, which holds only in-frame ones; the method was immunoSEQ multiplex PCR. The data contain 100,000 to 150,000 clones, about three quarters of them singletons. The chain combines TRBV6-5 with TRBJ1-5; D possibly corresponds to TRBD1 (5 bases). The TCR originated in a man aged 30 to 45 in good health and CMV-seronegative. What was sequenced was PBMCs. CDR3 in DNA: TGTGCCAGCAGGAACCGACAGACAGTTGGTCCCCAGCATTTT. This encodes CASRNRQTVGPQHF.